These 22 T cell receptor beta chains originate from one sample sequenced in a study of T-cell memory formation after mild COVID-19. TCRdb used MiXCR to reprocess the 5' RACE reads, holding one entry per CDR3 protein. Seen here are under 250,000 distinct CDR3 sequences, around 26% observed once, and the top ten hold approximately 10%. Source material: PBMCs or a T cell subset sorted from them (not recorded which). These receptors were obtained from an adult woman who had mild COVID-19 (a few samples of this study predate the infection). Cell type and time point are not known.

Only a few counts were recorded for this clonotype. The chain joins TRBV7-2 to TRBJ2-1, with D uncertain. This CDR3 contains 13 residues. Germline V gene data show CDR1 as SGHTA and CDR2 as FQGNSA. V was shortened by 5 bases and J by 5 bases, with 10 bases between the two germline ends. The CDR3 sequence: CASSRDWDNEQFF. CDR3 DNA: TGTGCCAGCAGCCGTGACTGGGACAATGAGCAGTTCTTC.

The chain combines TRBV25-1 with TRBJ2-2; D unclear. Trimming cost V 3 bases and J 0 bases, with 8 bases left between them. This CDR3 spans 15 amino acids. The germline gives CDR1 MGHDK, CDR2 SYGVNS. This CDR3 reads CASSDFRTNTGELFF. CDR3 in DNA: TGTGCCAGCAGTGATTTTAGGACGAACACCGGGGAGCTGTTTTTT.

This clonotype was recorded a few times. The chain employs TRBV5-1 and TRBJ2-1; 15 nucleotides align to TRBD2. The trim removed 5 bases at V and 7 bases at J, leaving 13 bases unmatched. This CDR3 is built from 18 residues. The germline gives CDR1 SGHRS, CDR2 YFSETQ. Here the CDR3 reads CASSSGTSGGRLINEQFF. The DNA of the CDR3 is TGCGCCAGCAGTTCCGGGACTAGCGGGGGGCGTCTGATAAATGAGCAGTTCTTC.

The V and J genes are TRBV7-9 and TRBJ1-1, with D maybe TRBD1 (6 bases). Trimming took 4 bases from V and 4 from J, leaving 28 bases between them. CDR3 size: 19 residues. Germline CDR1 reads SEHNR; CDR2 reads FQNEAQ (reference sequence). This CDR3 reads CASSYPPHWSGDASTEAFF. CDR3 bases: TGTGCCAGCAGCTACCCCCCACACTGGTCAGGGGATGCGAGCACTGAAGCTTTCTTT.

This clonotype turned up a few times. The chain couples TRBV10-3 to TRBJ1-2, with 7 bases that match TRBD1. The germline CDR1 and CDR2 sequences are ENHRY and SYGVKD. The CDR3 extends over 13 amino acids. J lost 2 bases, V lost 6 bases, and 3 bases had no gene match. CDR3: CAIRADRNYGYTF. CDR3 in DNA: TGTGCCATCAGGGCGGACAGGAACTATGGCTACACCTTC.

This clonotype appeared a few times. The genes are TRBV24-1 and TRBJ2-2, with D maybe TRBD2 (6 bases). The CDR3 runs to 15 residues. Germline V gene sequence: CDR1 KGHDR, CDR2 SFDVKD. The ends were cut back, 4 bases at V and 3 bases at J, with 11 bases in the middle. The chain's CDR3 is CATSETRDYTGELFF. CDR3 DNA: TGTGCCACCAGTGAAACCAGGGACTACACCGGGGAGCTGTTTTTT.

This chain joins TRBV7-6 and TRBJ1-1; weak D call: TRBD1 (6 bases). The germline V and J ends were trimmed by 5 bases and 4 bases, with 14 bases remaining between them. Per germline, CDR1 SGHVS and CDR2 FNYEAQ. CDR3 length: 14 residues. Written as DNA, the CDR3 is TGTGCCAGCAGCCTACAGGGTACGGTCACTGAAGCTTTCTTT. Protein: CASSLQGTVTEAFF.

The chain recombines TRBV24-1 with TRBJ2-4; 10 positions match TRBD2. The CDR3 has 14 residues. Germline V gives CDR1 KGHDR, CDR2 SFDVKD. Trimming took 5 bases from V and 7 from J; bases not matched to a gene: 4. CDR3 sequence reads: CATSAETSGNIQYF. The CDR3 DNA is TGTGCCACCAGTGCAGAGACTAGCGGGAACATTCAGTACTTC.

This chain joins TRBV7-9 and TRBJ1-2; the D gene is possibly TRBD1 (6 bases). V lost 6 bases and J lost 4, with 15 bases in between. Per the germline V gene, CDR1 is SEHNR and CDR2 is FQNEAQ (reference sequence). The CDR3 covers 14 residues. CDR3 in DNA: TGTGCCAGCAGTCTACAGGGCCAGGCCTATGGCTACACCTTC. This encodes CASSLQGQAYGYTF.

The chain couples TRBV7-9 to TRBJ2-6, with 9 bases that match TRBD1. The J segment lost 4 bases and the V segment lost 3 bases, leaving 4 bases of the junction unmatched. The length of the CDR3 is 16 residues. Germline values: CDR1 SEHNR, CDR2 FQNEAQ (reference sequence). The CDR3 is CASSFGQGTGANVLTF. CDR3 coding DNA: TGTGCCAGCAGCTTCGGACAGGGGACAGGGGCCAACGTCCTGACTTTC.

The chain links TRBV29-1 to TRBJ2-2; a possible D gene is TRBD1 (5 bases). The CDR3 totals 13 residues. With 4 bases removed from V and 1 base from J, the gap between germline ends came to 7 bases. Germline CDR1 reads SQVTM; CDR2 reads ANQGSEA. CDR3 loop: CSVGQRNTGELFF. In nucleotides, the CDR3 is TGCAGCGTTGGACAGAGGAACACCGGGGAGCTGTTTTTT.

The chain joins TRBV9 to TRBJ1-4; unclear D gene. The CDR3 length is 12 residues. The germline gives CDR1 SGDLS, CDR2 YYNGEE. V was cut by 4 bases and J by 4 bases, with 5 bases left in between. In DNA, the CDR3 is TGTGCCAGCAGCCCAAGTAATGAAAAACTGTTTTTT. Translation: CASSPSNEKLFF.

This clonotype was picked up a small number of times. The DNA of the CDR3 is TGCAGTGTCCGGGGAATCGAGTCCACAGATACGCAGTATTTT. It is translated as CSVRGIESTDTQYF. V usage is TRBV20-1 and J usage is TRBJ2-3; weak D call: TRBD2 (5 bases). Germline V gene data show CDR1 as DFQATT and CDR2 as SNEGSKA (reference sequence). The CDR3 contains 14 residues. Trimming left V 7 bases short and J 2 bases short, with 16 bases between.

Worth noting for this clonotype: A junction end diverges from the germline sequence, so it may reflect a read error. The chain couples TRBV7-7 to TRBJ1-1; tentatively, D is TRBD1 (5 bases). The CDR3 is made up of 16 amino acids. Germline CDR1 and CDR2: SSHAT and FNYEAQ (reference sequence). CDR3 sequence: CASSLAVEGMNTEAFF. CDR3 coding DNA: TGTGCTAGCAGCTTAGCCGTGGAGGGGATGAACACTGAAGCTTTCTTT.

The chain links TRBV2 to TRBJ2-2; 9 bases agree with TRBD1. V lost 4 bases, J lost 6 bases, and 0 bases stayed unmatched. Germline V gene data show CDR1 as SNHLY and CDR2 as FYNNEI. CDR3 size: 13 residues. CDR3 nucleotide sequence: TGTGCCAGCAGTGGGACAGGGGCCGGGGAGCTGTTTTTT. This encodes CASSGTGAGELFF.

The V call is TRBV7-9, the J call TRBJ2-7, with a weak D call TRBD1 (6 bases). Germline CDR1 SEHNR, CDR2 FQNEAQ (reference sequence). The V end lost 5 bases, the J end lost 6 bases, and 14 bases lay between the germline ends. The CDR3 length is 13 residues. The CDR3: CASSQDSSREQYF. The CDR3 DNA is TGTGCCAGCAGCCAGGACAGTTCACGCGAGCAGTACTTC.

V and J are TRBV4-1 and TRBJ2-7, with a tentative D call TRBD1 (6 bases). Germline CDR1 reads MGHRA; CDR2 reads YSYEKL. Trimming pared 1 base from V and 2 bases from J, leaving 15 bases between. There are 16 residues in the CDR3. The CDR3 sequence is CASSQARGEGAYEQYF. In DNA, the CDR3 is TGCGCCAGCAGCCAAGCTCGCGGAGAGGGGGCCTACGAGCAGTACTTC.

There are a few counts of this clonotype. This chain links TRBV5-1 with TRBJ2-3; the D gene is possibly TRBD1 (6 bases). Looked up from germline, CDR1 is SGHRS and CDR2 is YFSETQ. The CDR3 covers 15 residues. V shed 2 bases and J shed 4 bases, with 14 bases lying between them. The CDR3 loop is CASSLTRAGADTQYF. The CDR3 DNA reads as TGCGCCAGCAGCTTAACCCGCGCAGGGGCAGATACGCAGTATTTT.

This clonotype was detected a few times. The V and J genes are TRBV5-6 and TRBJ2-2; 11 bases are shared with TRBD2. Trimming took 4 bases from V and 3 from J; bases not matched to a gene: 11. The CDR3 consists of 18 residues. Germline V gives CDR1 SGHDT, CDR2 YYEEEE. The DNA of the CDR3 is TGTGCCAGCAGCCATACTGGACTAGCGGGTCTATACACCGGGGAGCTGTTTTTT. It specifies CASSHTGLAGLYTGELFF.

The rearrangement links TRBV18 to TRBJ2-4; the D gene is possibly TRBD2 (6 bases). Trimming stripped 2 bases from V and 8 bases from J, with 16 bases between. The CDR3 is 15 amino acids. Germline V gives CDR1 KGHSH, CDR2 LQKENI. The CDR3 sequence: CASSPRRADGDIQYF. The DNA of the CDR3 is TGTGCCAGCTCACCAAGGAGGGCAGATGGGGACATTCAGTACTTC.

The chain has TRBV4-1 and TRBJ2-1; tentatively, D is TRBD2 (5 bases). Germline-derived CDR1 and CDR2 are MGHRA and YSYEKL. The CDR3 is 16 amino acids. The V end was cut by 0 bases, the J end by 0 bases, with 9 bases between. The CDR3 DNA reads TGCGCCAGCAGCCAAGAAGTGAGCGGCTCCTACAATGAGCAGTTCTTC. The encoded protein is CASSQEVSGSYNEQFF.

J is TRBJ2-6 and V is TRBV5-1, with D perhaps matching TRBD1 (6 bases). The CDR3 has 17 amino acids. V was shortened by 7 bases and J by 1 base, with 18 bases between the two germline ends. CDR1 is SGHRS, CDR2 YFSETQ, per germline. CDR3 nucleotides: TGCGCCAGCTCCCGGGACATCGGTGGGTCTGGGGCCAACGTCCTGACTTTC. It specifies CASSRDIGGSGANVLTF.